This passage covers 15 T cell receptor beta chains from one sample sequenced in a study of siplizumab effects on memory and regulatory T cells (dated by TCRdb to about 2019). Preparation of the library involved the immunoSEQ multiplex PCR assay. The immuneACCESS repertoire file appears here via TCRdb, limited to in-frame rearrangements. These files lack a portion of the clones; in checked studies, under half of the deficit traces to unresolved V genes, and the cause of the others is not known. This sample lists 100,000 or so clones; just over 90% were detected once. Approximately 0.71% of the sample belongs to the ten largest clones. What was sequenced was Tregs sorted from blood. These receptor sequences come from a human donor in good health.

The chain is built from TRBV6-5 and TRBJ2-2; 10 bases fit TRBD1. This CDR3 spans 15 amino acids. V gave up 0 bases and J gave up 6 bases; unmatched junction bases: 1. Looked up from germline, CDR1 is MNHEY and CDR2 is SVGAGI. CDR3 loop: CASSYSTGGPGELFF. The CDR3, as DNA: TGTGCCAGCAGTTACTCGACAGGGGGCCCCGGGGAGCTGTTTTTT.

The V and J genes are TRBV5-1 and TRBJ2-5, with 10 bases fitting TRBD2. J lost 2 bases, V lost 4 bases, and 17 bases had no gene match. Germline loops: CDR1 SGHRS, CDR2 YFSETQ. This CDR3 spans 19 amino acids. The CDR3 loop is CASSTRVRPAGGVQETQYF. CDR3 sequence (DNA): TGCGCCAGCAGCACAAGGGTGCGGCCAGCGGGAGGGGTTCAAGAGACCCAGTACTTC. Filled out from reference TRBV5-1 and TRBJ2-5, the complete variable domain reads KAGVTQTPRYLIKTRGQQVTLSCSPISGHRSVSWYQQTPGQGLQFLFEYFSETQRNKGNFPGRFSGRQFSNSRSEMNVSTLELGDSALYLCASSTRVRPAGGVQETQYFGPGTRLLVL.

This clone came up a few times. The V gene is TRBV19, the J gene TRBJ1-5, with D possibly TRBD1 on 5 matching bases. This CDR3 region has 13 residues. CDR1 is LNHDA and CDR2 is SQIVND in the germline V gene (reference sequence). Between the trimmed V and J ends, which lost 1 base and 9 bases, there was a span of 10 bases. As DNA, the CDR3 is TGTGCCAGTAGTATAGCGGGGGTTCGGCCCCAGCATTTT. It encodes CASSIAGVRPQHF. The full variable domain, rest sourced from reference TRBV19 and TRBJ1-5, is DGGITQSPKYLFRKEGQNVTLSCEQNLNHDAMYWYRQDPGQGLRLIYYSQIVNDFQKGDIAEGYSVSREKKESFPLTVTSAQKNPTAFYLCASSIAGVRPQHFGDGTRLSIL.

The J gene is TRBJ1-2, the V gene TRBV6-5; D possibly corresponds to TRBD1 (5 bases). The CDR3 sequence is 13 residues long. V shed 2 bases and J shed 4 bases, with 8 bases lying between them. Per the germline V gene, CDR1 is MNHEY and CDR2 is SVGAGI. CDR3 nucleotides: TGTGCCAGCAGTTACGGCAGGGCCTATGGCTACACCTTC. It is translated as CASSYGRAYGYTF.

The V and J genes are TRBV6-5 and TRBJ1-1, with 8 bases identical to TRBD1. The CDR3 runs 15 residues. CDR1 and CDR2 (germline): MNHEY, SVGAGI. After removal of 2 bases from V and 4 bases from J, the junction contained 6 bases not matched to a gene. The CDR3 region has the DNA TGTGCCAGCAGTTACGGAGGACAGGGCCGCACTGAAGCTTTCTTT. Its protein is CASSYGGQGRTEAFF.

This rearrangement joins TRBV9 to TRBJ1-2; D not resolved. With 1 base removed from V and 7 bases from J, the gap between germline ends came to 11 bases. Germline lookup yields CDR1 SGDLS and CDR2 YYNGEE. The CDR3 is 13 residues long. CDR3 protein: CASSVRDLSGYTF. CDR3 coding DNA: TGTGCCAGCAGCGTAAGGGATTTGAGTGGCTACACCTTC.

The chain is built from TRBV18 and TRBJ2-3, with 13 positions matching TRBD2. V was clipped by 4 bases and J by 0 bases; unmatched bases: 7. The CDR3 totals 18 residues. Per the germline V gene, CDR1 is KGHSH and CDR2 is LQKENI. The DNA of the CDR3 is TGTGCCAGCTCACTTCTGACTAGCGGGAGGCCAAGCACAGATACGCAGTATTTT. Protein: CASSLLTSGRPSTDTQYF.

The rearrangement joins TRBV5-5 to TRBJ2-2; 10 nucleotides match TRBD2. The CDR3 length is 16 residues. The germline gives CDR1 SGHKS, CDR2 YYEKEE (reference sequence). The trim removed 2 bases at V and 6 bases at J, leaving 7 bases unmatched. In DNA form, the CDR3 reads TGTGCCAGCAGCTTTAATGAAGGACTAGCGGCCGGGGAGCTGTTTTTT. Translating it yields CASSFNEGLAAGELFF.

This chain joins TRBV7-6 and TRBJ2-2; D unresolved. The V gene's germline CDR1 is SGHVS and CDR2 FNYEAQ. Trimming removed 1 base from V and 5 bases from J, with 17 bases in between. CDR3 size: 17 residues. CDR3 sequence reads: CASSLVTVGLGTGELFF. The CDR3, as DNA: TGTGCCAGCAGCTTAGTCACCGTAGGCCTAGGGACCGGGGAGCTGTTTTTT.

This chain links TRBV10-1 with TRBJ2-2; no reliable D call. The germline V and J ends were trimmed by 5 bases and 3 bases, with 4 bases remaining between them. Germline CDR1 WNHNN, CDR2 SYGVQD (reference sequence). The CDR3 totals 12 residues. The CDR3 protein is CASSLDTGELFF. In DNA form, the CDR3 reads TGCGCCAGCAGTCTCGACACCGGGGAGCTGTTTTTT.

CDR3 in amino acids: CSVAGTSGGTEAFF. The CDR3 DNA reads TGCAGCGTGGCCGGGACCTCAGGCGGCACTGAAGCTTTCTTT. The genes are TRBV29-1 and TRBJ1-1, with TRBD1 as a possible D gene (5 bases). Trimming shortened V by 6 bases and J by 4 bases, and 18 bases separated the two germline ends. The CDR3 consists of 14 residues. The germline V gene has CDR1 SQVTM and CDR2 ANQGSEA.

Regarding this clone: The conserved phenylalanine or tryptophan normally closing the CDR3 is absent here, so this likely arose from a read error. The DNA is omitted, as the CDR3 cannot be located on it reliably, and the CDR3 follows TCRdb's listing. The chain combines TRBV7-4 with TRBJ2-4; TRBD2 is the table's D call, not checked against the DNA. With termini counted, the CDR3 has 10 amino acids. Germline loops: CDR1 SGHVT, CDR2 SQSDAQ. The CDR3 spells CASSFSGSPP.

This clone was recorded once. The J gene is TRBJ2-1, the V gene TRBV13, with 7 bases that match TRBD1. The CDR3 has 13 residues. CDR1 PRHDT and CDR2 FYEKMQ come from the germline V gene (reference sequence). V lost 5 bases, J lost 15 bases, and 13 bases stayed unmatched. The CDR3 sequence: CASSQTGTPGGFF. DNA of the CDR3: TGTGCCAGCAGCCAGACCGGGACACCAGGGGGGTTCTTC.

The chain couples TRBV2 to TRBJ2-7; D is undetermined. This CDR3 is 12 amino acids long. V dropped 3 bases and J dropped 3 bases, with 6 bases sitting between them. Per the germline V gene, CDR1 is SNHLY and CDR2 is FYNNEI. CDR3 DNA sequence: TGTGCCAGCAGTGACAGGATCTACGAGCAGTACTTC. It codes for CASSDRIYEQYF. The complete variable domain, with remaining parts taken from reference TRBV2 and TRBJ2-7, reads EPEVTQTPSHQVTQMGQEVILRCVPISNHLYFYWYRQILGQKVEFLVSFYNNEISEKSEIFDDQFSVERPDGSNFTLKIRSTKLEDSAMYFCASSDRIYEQYFGPGTRLTVT.

The rearrangement links TRBV19 to TRBJ1-4; D is undetermined. Germline lookup yields CDR1 LNHDA and CDR2 SQIVND (reference sequence). This CDR3 comprises 15 residues. Trimming shortened V by 3 bases and J by 3 bases, and 11 bases separated the two germline ends. The CDR3 nucleotides read TGTGCCAGTAGTATGTTCGGGAAGGCTAATGAAAAACTGTTTTTT. This encodes CASSMFGKANEKLFF.